The rows below give T cell receptor beta chains drawn from one sample of a study of regulatory T cells in long-lasting Graves disease. TCRdb fed the multiplex PCR reads into MiXCR, producing one record per CDR3 protein. The sample consists of a few hundred thousand distinct CDR3 sequences, 20% to 25% of them appearing once. Sample: peripheral blood mononuclear cells (PBMCs), taken when the disease was refractory, from a patient treated with antithyroid drugs. The receptors derive from a female donor with Graves disease. CDR3s leave out the opening cysteine and the closing phenylalanine or tryptophan. The order of the fields is V gene, J gene, CDR3 protein.

TRBV2	TRBJ2-7	ASMTGGLYEQY
TRBV5-1	TRBJ1-1	ASSRLSNTEAF
TRBV7-9	TRBJ2-5	ASSFPTGQETQY
TRBV28	TRBJ2-1	ASRSGLLNEQF
TRBV9	TRBJ2-5	TSSVGGGRGRETQY
TRBV10-3	TRBJ1-4	AICPEQGNEKLF
TRBV6-1	TRBJ1-1	ASWRGRDTEAF
TRBV19	TRBJ2-7	ASSGGGTTYEQY
TRBV7-2	TRBJ1-1	ASSPWLNTEAF
TRBV12-3/TRBV12-4	TRBJ1-1	ASNFIGERSF
TRBV28	TRBJ2-3	ASSLTSDHTDTQY
TRBV7-2	TRBJ1-2	ARGSRADGYT
TRBV3-1	TRBJ1-6	ASSQVATGVHSPLH
TRBV6-1	TRBJ1-5	ASSGFGTDSNQPQH
TRBV12-5	TRBJ1-3	ASGYRDNTIY
TRBV14	TRBJ2-2	ASSLGLIPGELF
TRBV10-3	TRBJ2-3	AVSEQVLGQDTQY
TRBV28	TRBJ2-3	ASNPQEKASTDTQY
TRBV6-2/TRBV6-3	TRBJ2-2	ASSPGGLAGPWANTGELF
TRBV12-3/TRBV12-4	TRBJ2-2	ASTSDRGLGNTGELF
TRBV30	TRBJ2-2	AWSGTSRTGELF
TRBV9	TRBJ1-5	ASSEGAAGQPQH
TRBV15	TRBJ2-5	ATSFNPSDGTQY
TRBV12-3/TRBV12-4	TRBJ1-3	ASTQTTSSGTTIY
TRBV6-2/TRBV6-3	TRBJ1-5	ASSSSQQPQH
TRBV20-1	TRBJ2-2	SARRVGNTGELF
TRBV28	TRBJ1-1	ASTGGPKTEAF
TRBV7-9	TRBJ2-7	ASGRTGENEQY
TRBV27	TRBJ1-6	ASRYDRWSNSPLH
TRBV19	TRBJ1-1	QAGLPGSTEAF
TRBV11-2	TRBJ2-7	ASSLLQGYYEQY
TRBV6-1	TRBJ2-6	ASDDSMRAGANVLT
TRBV20-1	TRBJ2-3	SASGAPPPGTQY
TRBV2	TRBJ2-7	ASSEQGIHEQY
TRBV12-5	TRBJ1-5	ASGLGLVWNQPQH
TRBV5-1	TRBJ1-2	ASSPGQGASGDGYT
TRBV20-1	TRBJ1-5	SARQQNNQPQH
TRBV25-1	TRBJ1-2	ASSADRIYGYT
TRBV20-1	TRBJ2-5	SAPSGSQETQY
TRBV3-1	TRBJ1-1	ASSPWGSMNTEAF
TRBV3-1	TRBJ2-3	ASSQWADTQY